The sequence of this T cell receptor beta chain was determined in a study of cytomegalovirus exposure and HLA in healthy donors. Study-wide points: A later analysis revealed that TCR association rates differed between HLA loci, peaking at DRB1 and bottoming out at HLA-C.

In the PCR, 60 Vbeta and 13 Jbeta primers were used. Using immunoSEQ multiplex PCR, the repertoire was profiled, and TCRdb retains in-frame clones only, with some absent. The sample lists roughly 130,000 clones, about 80% seen once, with 5.3% in the top ten. The CDR3 totals 14 residues. V lost 5 bases, J lost 2 bases, and 13 bases lay in between. Germline-derived CDR1 and CDR2 are SQVTM and ANQGSEA. Remarks on this clone: What it binds is not known.

Specimen: PBMCs. The clonotype comes from a man aged 30-40 years in good health and CMV-seronegative. This sequence joins TRBV29-1 and TRBJ1-3, with a weak D call TRBD1 (6 bases). In DNA, the CDR3 is TGCAGCGTTACCTTTACAGGGCCTGGAAACACCATATATTTT. Protein product: CSVTFTGPGNTIYF. The variable domain in full, with the rest retrieved from reference TRBV29-1 and TRBJ1-3, is SAVISQKPSRDICQRGTSLTIQCQVDSQVTMMFWYRQQPGQSLTLIATANQGSEATYESGFVIDKFPISRPNLTFSTLTVSNMSPEDSSIYLCSVTFTGPGNTIYFGEGSWLTVV.